The text below deals with one T cell receptor (beta chain). The antigen is not known. The sample comes from a study of shared clonotypes between healthy human individuals. Points from the study as a whole: Donor scarcity curtailed the genetic and exposure-history diversity represented herein. Incomplete sequencing of sorted subsets was indicated by rarefaction despite large depth. Memory subsets generally showed lower estimated richness than naive subsets.

Unmatched junction bases numbered 7, after V lost 7 bases and J lost 7 bases. The germline CDR1 and CDR2 sequences are LNHDA and SQIVND (reference sequence). The CDR3 consists of 15 residues. Template for every sorted-subset replicate PCR totaled about 0.2 ug DNA, approximately 30,000 T cell genomes. Sequenced by immunoSEQ multiplex PCR; TCRdb stores in-frame clones only, minus some. This table holds 950,000 to 1,200,000 clones, about 80% found once. The gene calls are TRBV19 and TRBJ2-2; 12 bases match TRBD2. This sequence was found in a young man in good health. Some clones in this sample may be carry-over from other donors' samples. Sequenced sample: memory CD4+ T cells from PBMCs. Subset noted: CD45RA-negative fraction. CDR3 residues: CASTSGRATGGELFF. The CDR3 coding sequence is TGTGCCAGTACTAGCGGGAGGGCGACGGGCGGGGAGCTGTTTTTT.